The 15 T cell receptor beta chains presented below share a single source sample, sequenced in a study of Graves' ophthalmopathy and Graves' hyperthyroidism. The authors amplified TCR beta CDR3 regions from RNA transcripts. HTBI-primed RT-PCR formed the first round, and a multiplex PCR formed the second. MiXCR was run by TCRdb on the multiplex PCR reads, yielding one entry per CDR3 protein. Here the sample spans roughly 160,000 distinct CDR3 sequences, 35% to 50% being singletons. Input material: peripheral blood. These receptor sequences come from a man aged 25-45 years with Graves' ophthalmopathy.

This clonotype appeared many times. This chain links TRBV24-1 with TRBJ2-2, with 10 bases that match TRBD2. Germline-derived CDR1 and CDR2 are KGHDR and SFDVKD. The trim removed 3 bases at V and 3 bases at J, leaving 0 bases unmatched. CDR3 length: 15 residues. The CDR3 sequence: CATSDSGRDTGELFF. CDR3 nucleotide sequence: TGTGCCACCAGTGATAGCGGGAGGGACACCGGGGAGCTGTTTTTT.

V usage is TRBV12-3 or TRBV12-4 and J usage is TRBJ2-5, with 12 bases identical to TRBD2. The CDR3 spans 14 residues. J was trimmed by 4 bases and V by 6 bases; bases with no gene match: 3. CDR3: CASRWTSGTETQYF. The CDR3 region has the DNA TGTGCCAGCAGATGGACTAGCGGGACAGAGACCCAGTACTTC.

The rearrangement uses TRBV6-1 and TRBJ2-7, with 9 bases aligning to TRBD1. Germline CDR1 MNHNS, CDR2 SASEGT. The J segment lost 4 bases and the V segment lost 4 bases, leaving 5 bases of the junction unmatched. The CDR3 runs to 14 residues. The CDR3 loop is CASSVATGGYEQYF. The CDR3 bases are TGTGCCAGCAGTGTTGCGACAGGGGGTTACGAGCAGTACTTC.

CDR3 in DNA: TGTGCCTGGAGTCCTGGACAGTATAATTCACCCCTCCACTTT. It translates to CAWSPGQYNSPLHF. The V gene is TRBV30, the J gene TRBJ1-6, with D perhaps matching TRBD1 (6 bases). Germline V CDR1 and CDR2: GTSNPN, SVGIG (reference sequence). Trimming removed 2 bases from V and 4 bases from J, with 9 bases in between. The CDR3 sequence is 14 residues long.

The chain uses TRBV6-1 and TRBJ1-2, with D possibly TRBD1 on 6 matching bases. From germline, CDR1 is MNHNS and CDR2 SASEGT. V lost 0 bases, J lost 6 bases, and 11 bases lay in between. This CDR3 is 14 amino acids long. CDR3 coding DNA: TGTGCCAGCAGTGAAGCGGCGGACAGCCATGGCTACACCTTC. This sequence encodes CASSEAADSHGYTF.

The sample holds many counts of this clonotype. The gene calls are TRBV6-2 or TRBV6-3 and TRBJ2-7, with D unresolved. The length of the CDR3 is 12 residues. The V end was cut by 2 bases, the J end by 2 bases, with 4 bases between. Germline V gene sequence: CDR1 MNHEY, CDR2 SVGEGT. This chain's CDR3 is CASSYSAYEQYF. The CDR3 DNA is TGTGCCAGCAGTTACAGTGCCTACGAGCAGTACTTC.

This clonotype was recorded many times. The chain has TRBV3-1 and TRBJ1-3; D not resolved. CDR1 and CDR2 from the germline V gene are LGHDT and YNNKEL (reference sequence). The CDR3 has 16 amino acids. Trimming removed 0 bases from V and 2 bases from J, with 11 bases in between. This CDR3 reads CASSQDLGGPGNTIYF. The CDR3 region has the DNA TGTGCCAGCAGCCAAGATCTTGGAGGGCCTGGAAACACCATATATTTT.

This clonotype has ten or more counts. The chain links TRBV24-1 to TRBJ2-7; the D gene could be TRBD1 or TRBD2 (5 bases each). With 7 bases removed from V and 3 bases from J, the gap between germline ends came to 12 bases. Per germline, CDR1 KGHDR and CDR2 SFDVKD. The CDR3 extends over 13 amino acids. Here the CDR3 DNA reads TGTGCCACCAGCGCCCGGGACCGCTACGAGCAGTACTTC. This gives the protein CATSARDRYEQYF.

The chain couples TRBV12-3 or TRBV12-4 to TRBJ2-5; a possible D gene is TRBD1 (5 bases). With 8 bases removed from V and 5 bases from J, the gap between germline ends came to 18 bases. The CDR3 has 14 residues. The CDR3 coding sequence is TGTGCCAGCCGCTCAGCCTTAGGGGCGGAGACCCAGTACTTC. Translation: CASRSALGAETQYF.

This clonotype was seen ten or more times. CDR3 coding DNA: TGTGCCAGCAGCGTTCTGGTCCGACCAGCGGGTGTAAATGTCGAGCAGTACTTC. It encodes CASSVLVRPAGVNVEQYF. V and J are TRBV9 and TRBJ2-7; D perhaps matches TRBD2 (6 bases). The CDR3 extends over 18 amino acids. Germline CDR1 is SGDLS and CDR2 is YYNGEE. Trimming took 2 bases from V and 6 from J, leaving 27 bases between them.

This clonotype has ten or more counts. V usage is TRBV7-6 and J usage is TRBJ1-1; D is possibly TRBD1 (6 bases). Looked up from germline, CDR1 is SGHVS and CDR2 is FNYEAQ. This CDR3 is 22 amino acids long. V gave up 6 bases and J gave up 3 bases, with 38 bases separating them. CDR3 sequence: CASRVLTPGTNRGRVQDTEAFF. The CDR3, as DNA: TGTGCCAGCAGAGTTTTAACCCCGGGGACAAATAGGGGCAGGGTTCAGGACACTGAAGCTTTCTTT.

The V and J genes are TRBV20-1 and TRBJ1-5; 8 bases map to TRBD1. The CDR3 is made up of 13 amino acids. J lost 3 bases, V lost 5 bases, and 3 bases had no gene match. Germline lookup yields CDR1 DFQATT and CDR2 SNEGSKA (reference sequence). The CDR3 coding sequence is TGCAGTGCTTGGACAGGGACCAATCAGCCCCAGCATTTT. Translation: CSAWTGTNQPQHF.

This clonotype came up many times. The rearrangement links TRBV20-1 to TRBJ1-2; D ambiguous. CDR1 and CDR2 (germline): DFQATT, SNEGSKA (reference sequence). This CDR3 has 13 amino acids. V gave up 0 bases and J gave up 6 bases, with 11 bases separating them. The CDR3 bases are TGCAGTGCTAGAGATGGAGACGGGGATGGCTACACCTTC. This codes for CSARDGDGDGYTF.

The table lists this clonotype with many counts. The gene calls are TRBV12-3 or TRBV12-4 and TRBJ2-7; TRBD1 matches 9 bases. CDR3 size: 16 residues. The V segment lost 4 bases and the J segment 0 bases; nucleotides outside the gene matches: 7. DNA for the CDR3: TGTGCCAGCAGTTCCCTTACAGGGGGCGGCTCCTACGAGCAGTACTTC. Translating gives CASSSLTGGGSYEQYF.

This chain's CDR3 is CASSQRQGAEAFF. CDR3 coding DNA: TGTGCCAGCAGCCAGCGACAGGGGGCCGAAGCTTTCTTT. The V call is TRBV12-3 or TRBV12-4, the J call TRBJ1-1; 10 bases line up with TRBD1. The V and J ends lost 6 bases and 8 bases, in that order; junction bases with no gene match: 6. The CDR3 contains 13 residues.